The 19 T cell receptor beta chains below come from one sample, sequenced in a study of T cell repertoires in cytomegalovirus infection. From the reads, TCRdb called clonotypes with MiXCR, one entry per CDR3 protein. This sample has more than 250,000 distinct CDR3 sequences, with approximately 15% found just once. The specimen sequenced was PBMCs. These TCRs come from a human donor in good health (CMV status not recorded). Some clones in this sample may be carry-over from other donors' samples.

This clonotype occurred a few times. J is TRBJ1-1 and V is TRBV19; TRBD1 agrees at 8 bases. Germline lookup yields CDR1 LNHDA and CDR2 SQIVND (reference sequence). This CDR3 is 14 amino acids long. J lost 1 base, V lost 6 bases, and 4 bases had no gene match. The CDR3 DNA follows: TGTGCCAGTAGGGCCGGGACAGGGAACACTGAAGCTTTCTTT. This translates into CASRAGTGNTEAFF. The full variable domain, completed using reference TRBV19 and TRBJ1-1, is DGGITQSPKYLFRKEGQNVTLSCEQNLNHDAMYWYRQDPGQGLRLIYYSQIVNDFQKGDIAEGYSVSREKKESFPLTVTSAQKNPTAFYLCASRAGTGNTEAFFGQGTRLTVV.

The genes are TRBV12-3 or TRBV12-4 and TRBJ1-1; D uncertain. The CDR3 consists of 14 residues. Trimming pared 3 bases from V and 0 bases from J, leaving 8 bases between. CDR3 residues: CASSFFTVNTEAFF. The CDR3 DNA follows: TGTGCCAGCAGTTTCTTCACAGTGAACACTGAAGCTTTCTTT.

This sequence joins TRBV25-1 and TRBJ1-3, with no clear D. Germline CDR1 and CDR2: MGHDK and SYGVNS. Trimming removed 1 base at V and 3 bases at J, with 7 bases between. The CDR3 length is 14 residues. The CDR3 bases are TGTGCCAGCAGTGAATGGGGTAGTGGAAACACCATATATTTT. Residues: CASSEWGSGNTIYF.

CDR3 protein: CASSRTETAISINEKLFF. CDR3 bases: TGTGCCAGCAGCCGGACAGAAACCGCCATTAGTATTAATGAAAAACTGTTTTTT. The chain couples TRBV6-5 to TRBJ1-4; possible D gene TRBD1, 6 bases. Germline loops: CDR1 MNHEY, CDR2 SVGAGI. Trimming left V 6 bases short and J 4 bases short, with 24 bases between. The CDR3 is 18 amino acids.

CDR3 nucleotide sequence: TGTGCCAGCTCACCTAGCGGGATTGCCAATGAGCAGTTCTTC. Encoded protein: CASSPSGIANEQFF. The rearrangement joins TRBV18 to TRBJ2-1, with 8 bases identical to TRBD2. J gave up 6 bases and V 3 bases, and 4 bases lay outside the gene matches. The CDR3 contains 14 residues. Per the germline V gene, CDR1 is KGHSH and CDR2 is LQKENI.

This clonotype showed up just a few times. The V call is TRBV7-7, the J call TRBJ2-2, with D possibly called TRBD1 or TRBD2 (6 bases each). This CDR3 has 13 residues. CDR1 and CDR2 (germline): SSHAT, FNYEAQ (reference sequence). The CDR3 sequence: CASGGHPTGELFF. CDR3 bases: TGTGCTAGTGGGGGGCATCCGACCGGGGAGCTGTTTTTT.

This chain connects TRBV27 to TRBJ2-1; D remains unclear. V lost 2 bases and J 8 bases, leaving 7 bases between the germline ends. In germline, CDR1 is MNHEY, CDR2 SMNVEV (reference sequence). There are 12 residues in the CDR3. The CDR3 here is CASSLAGYEQFF. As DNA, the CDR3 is TGTGCCAGCAGTTTAGCTGGCTATGAGCAGTTCTTC.

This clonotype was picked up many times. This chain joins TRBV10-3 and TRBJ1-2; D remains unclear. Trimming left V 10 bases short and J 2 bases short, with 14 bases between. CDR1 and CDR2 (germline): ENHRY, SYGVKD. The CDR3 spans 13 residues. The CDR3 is CATWNFGNYGYTF. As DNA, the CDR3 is TGTGCCACCTGGAACTTCGGCAACTATGGCTACACCTTC.

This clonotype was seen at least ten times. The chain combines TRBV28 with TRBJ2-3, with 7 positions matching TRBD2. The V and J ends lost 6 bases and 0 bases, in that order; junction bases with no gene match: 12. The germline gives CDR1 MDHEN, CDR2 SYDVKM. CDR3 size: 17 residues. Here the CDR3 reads CASSRPWQRESTDTQYF. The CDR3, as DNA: TGTGCCAGCAGCCGCCCCTGGCAGCGGGAAAGCACAGATACGCAGTATTTT. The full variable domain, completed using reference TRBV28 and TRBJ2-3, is DVKVTQSSRYLVKRTGEKVFLECVQDMDHENMFWYRQDPGLGLRLIYFSYDVKMKEKGDIPEGYSVSREKKERFSLILESASTNQTSMYLCASSRPWQRESTDTQYFGPGTRLTVL.

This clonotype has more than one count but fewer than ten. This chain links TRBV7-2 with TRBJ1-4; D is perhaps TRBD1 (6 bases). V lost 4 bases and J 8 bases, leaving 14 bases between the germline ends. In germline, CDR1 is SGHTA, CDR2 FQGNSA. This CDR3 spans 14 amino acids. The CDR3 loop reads CASSSRGPGEKLFF. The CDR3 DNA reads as TGTGCCAGCAGCTCCCGGGGGCCAGGGGAAAAACTGTTTTTT.

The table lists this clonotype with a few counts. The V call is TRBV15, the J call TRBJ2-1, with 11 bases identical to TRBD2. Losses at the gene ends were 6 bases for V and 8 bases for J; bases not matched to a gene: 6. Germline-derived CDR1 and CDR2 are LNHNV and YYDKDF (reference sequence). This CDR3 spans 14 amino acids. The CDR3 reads CATSSGGALDEQFF. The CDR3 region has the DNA TGTGCCACCAGTAGCGGGGGGGCTCTCGATGAGCAGTTCTTC.

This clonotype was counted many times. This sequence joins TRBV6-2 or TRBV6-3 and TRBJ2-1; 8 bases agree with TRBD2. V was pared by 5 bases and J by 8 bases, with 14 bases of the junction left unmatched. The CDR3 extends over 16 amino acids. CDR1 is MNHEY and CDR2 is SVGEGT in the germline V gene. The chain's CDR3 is CASSLSLAGYWDEQFF. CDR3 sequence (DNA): TGTGCCAGCAGTCTCAGTTTAGCGGGGTACTGGGATGAGCAGTTCTTC.

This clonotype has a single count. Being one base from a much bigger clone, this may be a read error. The DNA for the CDR3 is TGTGCCAGCAGTCCGGACAGGGTAGGCTACGAGCAGTACGTC. This gives the protein CASSPDRVGYEQYV. The chain uses TRBV6-1 and TRBJ2-7; 8 bases agree with TRBD1. CDR1 is MNHNS, CDR2 SASEGT, per germline. The V gene end was trimmed by 5 bases and the J gene end by 3 bases; junction bases not matched to a gene: 6. The CDR3 covers 14 residues.

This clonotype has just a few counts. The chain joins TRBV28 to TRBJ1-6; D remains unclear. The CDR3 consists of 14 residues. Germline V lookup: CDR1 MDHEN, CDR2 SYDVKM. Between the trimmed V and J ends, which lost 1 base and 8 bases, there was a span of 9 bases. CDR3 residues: CASSLFSLYSPLHF. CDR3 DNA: TGTGCCAGCAGTTTATTCAGTTTGTATTCACCCCTCCACTTT.

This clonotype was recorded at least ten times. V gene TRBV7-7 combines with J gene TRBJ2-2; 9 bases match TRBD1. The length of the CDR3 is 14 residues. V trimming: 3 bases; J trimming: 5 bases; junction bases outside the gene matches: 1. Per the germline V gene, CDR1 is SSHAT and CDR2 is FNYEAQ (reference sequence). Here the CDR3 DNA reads TGTGCCAGCAGCTTGGGGACAGGGACCGGGGAGCTGTTTTTT. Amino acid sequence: CASSLGTGTGELFF.

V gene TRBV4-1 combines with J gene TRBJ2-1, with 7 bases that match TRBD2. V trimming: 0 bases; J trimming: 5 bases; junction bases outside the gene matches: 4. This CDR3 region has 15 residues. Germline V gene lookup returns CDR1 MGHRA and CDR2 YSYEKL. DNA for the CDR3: TGCGCCAGCAGCCAAGATGGGGCGGGGGACAATGAGCAGTTCTTC. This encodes CASSQDGAGDNEQFF.

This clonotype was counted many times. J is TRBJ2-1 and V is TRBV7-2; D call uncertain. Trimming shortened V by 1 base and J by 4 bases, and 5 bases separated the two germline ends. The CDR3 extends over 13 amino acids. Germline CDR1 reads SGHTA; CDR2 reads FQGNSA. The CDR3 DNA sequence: TGTGCCAGCAGCTTAGACATATACAATGAGCAGTTCTTC. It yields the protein CASSLDIYNEQFF.

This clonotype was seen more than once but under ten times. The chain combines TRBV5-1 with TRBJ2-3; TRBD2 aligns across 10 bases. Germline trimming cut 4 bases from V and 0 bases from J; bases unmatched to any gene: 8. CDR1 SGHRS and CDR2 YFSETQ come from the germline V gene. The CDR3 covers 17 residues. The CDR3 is CASSLGLAASSTDTQYF. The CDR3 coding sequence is TGCGCCAGCAGCCTAGGACTAGCGGCCTCTAGCACAGATACGCAGTATTTT.

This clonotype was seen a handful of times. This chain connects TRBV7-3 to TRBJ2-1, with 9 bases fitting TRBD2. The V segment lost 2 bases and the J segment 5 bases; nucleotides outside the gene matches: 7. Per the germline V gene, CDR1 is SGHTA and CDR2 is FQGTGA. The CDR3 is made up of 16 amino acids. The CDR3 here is CASSLGERGVNNEQFF. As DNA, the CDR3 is TGTGCCAGCAGCTTAGGGGAGCGGGGGGTAAACAATGAGCAGTTCTTC.